Each of the 15 T cell receptor beta chains below was sequenced from the same sample in a study of T cell responses to AZD1222 COVID-19 vaccine. The repertoire was sequenced with immunoSEQ multiplex PCR; TCRdb's copy has only in-frame clones and lacks some. The sample holds around 160,000 clones; about 91% are singletons and the top ten take more than 13%. The source material was peripheral blood, sampled on day 0 of AZD1222 vaccination. All receptors derive from an adult in good health.

The chain is built from TRBV4-3 and TRBJ2-7; the match to TRBD2 covers 11 bases. The germline V gene has CDR1 LGHNA and CDR2 YSLEER. V dropped 4 bases and J dropped 0; count of bases not matched to a gene: 5. The CDR3 loop spans 16 amino acids. The CDR3 region is CASSLRLAGNSYEQYF. The CDR3 DNA reads TGCGCCAGCAGCCTTAGACTAGCGGGGAACTCCTACGAGCAGTACTTC.

This chain joins TRBV28 and TRBJ1-4; 7 bases agree with TRBD1. Trimming at V came to 5 bases and at J to 1 base, leaving 1 base not matched to a gene. There are 14 residues in the CDR3. Per the germline V gene, CDR1 is MDHEN and CDR2 is SYDVKM. CDR3 in DNA: TGTGCCAGCAGTCGACAGGGAACTAATGAAAAACTGTTTTTT. It yields the protein CASSRQGTNEKLFF.

Concerning this clone: Other DNA sequences from this sample encode an identical CDR3 as well. The chain has TRBV5-1 and TRBJ1-4; a weak D match, TRBD1 (5 bases). V lost 4 bases and J lost 5, with 12 bases in between. This CDR3 comprises 14 residues. Germline-derived CDR1 and CDR2 are SGHRS and YFSETQ. The CDR3 loop reads CASSLGTANEKLFF. CDR3 DNA sequence: TGCGCCAGCAGCCTAGGGACCGCGAATGAAAAACTGTTTTTT.

This rearrangement joins TRBV7-8 to TRBJ2-1; D is unresolved. The CDR3 spans 13 residues. V lost 1 base to trimming and J lost 8 bases, with 9 bases between them. The germline V gene has CDR1 SGHVS and CDR2 FQNEAQ. CDR3: CASSLVVIHEQFF. DNA for the CDR3: TGTGCCAGCAGCTTAGTCGTTATTCATGAGCAGTTCTTC.

In DNA, the CDR3 is TGCGCCAGCAGCCAAGTCCTAGGGGCGAAGGCTAACTATGGCTACACCTTC. Translation gives CASSQVLGAKANYGYTF. The genes are TRBV4-1 and TRBJ1-2; D is possibly TRBD1 (5 bases). This CDR3 contains 17 residues. V was pared by 1 base and J by 0 bases, with 15 bases between. Germline lookup yields CDR1 MGHRA and CDR2 YSYEKL.

The chain combines TRBV5-5 with TRBJ1-4; 9 nucleotides agree with TRBD1. Germline V gene lookup returns CDR1 SGHKS and CDR2 YYEKEE (reference sequence). CDR3 length: 14 amino acids. V shed 3 bases and J 3 bases; nucleotides not matched to a gene: 0. This CDR3 is CASSWTGANEKLFF. The CDR3 DNA reads as TGTGCCAGCAGCTGGACAGGGGCTAATGAAAAACTGTTTTTT. Using reference TRBV5-5 and TRBJ1-4 for the parts outside the CDR3, the full variable domain is DAGVTQSPTHLIKTRGQQVTLRCSPISGHKSVSWYQQVLGQGPQFIFQYYEKEERGRGNFPDRFSARQFPNYSSELNVNALLLGDSALYLCASSWTGANEKLFFGSGTQLSVL.

This rearrangement joins TRBV5-1 to TRBJ2-7; D gene ambiguous. Trimming took off 6 bases at V and 1 base at J, with 11 bases between the two ends. CDR3 size: 13 residues. Germline V lookup: CDR1 SGHRS, CDR2 YFSETQ. CDR3 bases: TGCGCCAGCAATAGGGCTGAATCCTACGAGCAGTACTTC. Amino acids: CASNRAESYEQYF.

The V gene is TRBV7-9, the J gene TRBJ1-2; D is undetermined. The germline V gene encodes CDR1 SEHNR and CDR2 FQNEAQ (reference sequence). Trimming shortened V by 1 base and J by 4 bases, and 4 bases separated the two germline ends. The length of the CDR3 is 12 residues. The CDR3 DNA reads as TGTGCCAGCAGCTTAGGGACCTATGGCTACACCTTC. It is translated as CASSLGTYGYTF.

The J gene is TRBJ1-3, the V gene TRBV30, with D possibly matching TRBD1 (5 bases). The germline gives CDR1 GTSNPN, CDR2 SVGIG (reference sequence). The CDR3 totals 13 residues. V lost 1 base to trimming and J lost 4 bases, with 8 bases between them. CDR3 DNA sequence: TGTGCCTGGAGTGAGGGGCGAGGAAACACCATATATTTT. It encodes CAWSEGRGNTIYF.

The chain employs TRBV9 and TRBJ1-6; D might be TRBD1 (5 bases). Germline V gene data show CDR1 as SGDLS and CDR2 as YYNGEE. The length of the CDR3 is 15 residues. The V end was cut by 3 bases, the J end by 4 bases, with 11 bases between. The DNA for the CDR3 is TGTGCCAGCAGCGGATCGGGACGGTATAATTCACCCCTCCACTTT. Amino acids: CASSGSGRYNSPLHF.

The rearrangement uses TRBV9 and TRBJ1-1; 12 nucleotides align to TRBD1. In germline, CDR1 is SGDLS, CDR2 YYNGEE. The CDR3 consists of 18 residues. V shed 0 bases, J shed 4 bases, and the junction held 10 bases outside the gene matches. The CDR3 here is CASSVVSGQGAVGTEAFF. The CDR3 DNA reads as TGTGCCAGCAGCGTAGTGTCGGGACAGGGGGCCGTGGGCACTGAAGCTTTCTTT.

V is TRBV19 and J is TRBJ2-2; 7 bases fit TRBD1. Germline trimming cut 7 bases from V and 7 bases from J; bases unmatched to any gene: 9. This CDR3 contains 14 residues. Per germline, CDR1 LNHDA and CDR2 SQIVND (reference sequence). CDR3 coding DNA: TGTGCCAGTACCCGGACAGGACCCCTCGGGGAGCTGTTTTTT. Translating it yields CASTRTGPLGELFF.

J is TRBJ1-5 and V is TRBV12-5; no clear D gene. V shed 2 bases and J shed 5 bases, with 7 bases lying between them. Germline-derived CDR1 and CDR2 are LGHNT and FRNRAP. This CDR3 is built from 13 residues. In DNA form, the CDR3 reads TGTGCTAGTGGTTTGAGGAGGGATCAGCCCCAGCATTTT. Amino acids: CASGLRRDQPQHF. Complete variable domain (other parts from reference TRBV12-5 and TRBJ1-5): DARVTQTPRHKVTEMGQEVTMRCQPILGHNTVFWYRQTMMQGLELLAYFRNRAPLDDSGMPKDRFSAEMPDATLATLKIQPSEPRDSAVYFCASGLRRDQPQHFGDGTRLSIL.

J is TRBJ2-2 and V is TRBV12-3 or TRBV12-4; TRBD1 is a possible D gene (6 bases). The CDR3 extends over 13 amino acids. V was trimmed by 6 bases and J by 4 bases, leaving 9 bases between them. CDR3 in DNA: TGTGCCAGCAGATCGACAGGCACCGGGGAGCTGTTTTTT. Protein: CASRSTGTGELFF.

This chain connects TRBV5-6 to TRBJ2-7; no reliable D call. Trimming removed 2 bases from V and 4 bases from J, with 13 bases in between. Per germline, CDR1 SGHDT and CDR2 YYEEEE. This CDR3 spans 14 amino acids. CDR3 sequence (DNA): TGTGCCAGCAGCTTCCGGGTCAATGGATACGAGCAGTACTTC. Translation: CASSFRVNGYEQYF.